Shown below are 23 T cell receptor beta chains from a single sample sequenced in a study of identical twins. TCRdb re-derived calls from the 5' RACE reads in MiXCR, one entry per CDR3 protein. The sample has around 530,000 distinct CDR3 sequences, 12% to 15% seen once. This same sample was also taken into another study, of yellow fever vaccine responses in identical twins.

The sequenced sample consisted of CD4+ T cells sorted from blood. The receptors here all came from a woman aged 18-29 years in good health.

This clonotype was seen only a few times. The V call is TRBV29-1, the J call TRBJ2-1; D gene uncertain. The germline V gene encodes CDR1 SQVTM and CDR2 ANQGSEA. This CDR3 is built from 13 residues. Deletions cut 2 bases from V and 9 bases from J, with 14 bases between. CDR3 in amino acids: CSVEPLRNSEQFF. The CDR3 region has the DNA TGCAGCGTTGAACCTCTTCGCAACAGTGAGCAGTTCTTC.

The chain carries TRBV5-1 and TRBJ2-3; a weak D match, TRBD1 (6 bases). The CDR3 runs to 15 residues. V dropped 4 bases and J dropped 3 bases, with 15 bases sitting between them. Per the germline V gene, CDR1 is SGHRS and CDR2 is YFSETQ. Written as DNA, the CDR3 is TGCGCCAGCAGCGCCCCGGGACACGTAACAGATACGCAGTATTTT. Amino acid sequence: CASSAPGHVTDTQYF.

The chain joins TRBV12-5 to TRBJ1-5; 7 nucleotides match TRBD1. Germline V gene data show CDR1 as LGHNT and CDR2 as FRNRAP. There are 14 residues in the CDR3. V gave up 7 bases and J gave up 2 bases; unmatched junction bases: 5. The CDR3, as DNA: TGTGCTAGTGAACTAGACAGGGGCAATCAGCCCCAGCATTTT. Amino acids: CASELDRGNQPQHF. Together with reference TRBV12-5 and TRBJ1-5, the CDR3 gives the full variable domain: DARVTQTPRHKVTEMGQEVTMRCQPILGHNTVFWYRQTMMQGLELLAYFRNRAPLDDSGMPKDRFSAEMPDATLATLKIQPSEPRDSAVYFCASELDRGNQPQHFGDGTRLSIL.

This clonotype was observed a few times. The rearrangement uses TRBV5-6 and TRBJ2-3; D gene uncertain. V shed 6 bases and J shed 2 bases, with 13 bases lying between them. Germline CDR1 SGHDT, CDR2 YYEEEE. The CDR3 has 14 residues. CDR3 sequence reads: CASNSLEVTDTQYF. The CDR3 DNA reads as TGTGCCAGCAACTCCCTGGAAGTCACAGATACGCAGTATTTT.

This clonotype has just a few counts. The chain recombines TRBV7-9 with TRBJ2-4, with a possible D match to TRBD2 (6 bases). Looked up from germline, CDR1 is SEHNR and CDR2 is FQNEAQ (reference sequence). This CDR3 contains 14 residues. V lost 5 bases and J 8 bases, leaving 16 bases between the germline ends. CDR3: CASSLGEVMDIQYF. DNA of the CDR3: TGTGCCAGCAGCCTGGGGGAGGTTATGGACATTCAGTACTTC.

This clonotype was counted between two and nine times. The J gene is TRBJ2-1, the V gene TRBV7-2; 13 nucleotides agree with TRBD2. The CDR3 runs 17 residues. V lost 5 bases and J lost 3; bases outside the gene matches: 7. Germline CDR1 SGHTA, CDR2 FQGNSA. The CDR3 here is CASSPWTSGSFYNEQFF. The CDR3 DNA is TGTGCCAGCAGCCCATGGACTAGCGGGAGTTTCTACAATGAGCAGTTCTTC.

This clonotype was recorded a few times. CDR3 coding DNA: TGTGCCAGCAGCCACCCGGGGGGGAGAGGCAATGAGCAGTTCTTC. It is translated as CASSHPGGRGNEQFF. The genes are TRBV3-1 and TRBJ2-1; 8 bases align to TRBD2. The CDR3 covers 15 residues. Trimming cost V 3 bases and J 6 bases; bases outside gene matches: 7. Germline V lookup: CDR1 LGHDT, CDR2 YNNKEL (reference sequence).

This clonotype was detected a few times. CDR3 DNA: TGTGCCAGCAGCTTAGGCAGTAGCCTAAATTCACCCCTCCACTTT. Translation gives CASSLGSSLNSPLHF. The V and J genes are TRBV7-9 and TRBJ1-6; D unresolved. Germline V gene sequence: CDR1 SEHNR, CDR2 FQNEAQ (reference sequence). Deletions cut 1 base from V and 7 bases from J, with 11 bases between. The CDR3 has 15 residues.

This clonotype was found a few times. This chain connects TRBV5-1 to TRBJ2-2; tentative D call: TRBD2 (5 bases). The CDR3 contains 15 residues. Germline-derived CDR1 and CDR2 are SGHRS and YFSETQ. Trimming cost V 2 bases and J 3 bases, with 11 bases left between them. This CDR3 reads CASSFSALDTGELFF. The CDR3 DNA reads TGCGCCAGCAGCTTTAGCGCCCTAGACACCGGGGAGCTGTTTTTT.

The V call is TRBV28, the J call TRBJ2-1; maybe TRBD2 (6 bases). Trimming left V 3 bases short and J 3 bases short, with 12 bases between. Per the germline V gene, CDR1 is MDHEN and CDR2 is SYDVKM. The CDR3 length is 15 residues. CDR3 region: CASSLERTIYNEQFF. CDR3 nucleotide sequence: TGTGCCAGCAGTTTGGAACGGACTATCTACAATGAGCAGTTCTTC.

The table lists this clonotype with a few counts. This chain links TRBV6-5 with TRBJ1-6, with 8 bases aligning to TRBD1. This CDR3 spans 12 amino acids. Germline values: CDR1 MNHEY, CDR2 SVGAGI. Losses at the gene ends were 8 bases for V and 14 bases for J; bases not matched to a gene: 8. CDR3 sequence (DNA): TGTGCCAGCTCGCAGGGGGCGGGATCCCTCCACTTT. As protein: CASSQGAGSLHF.

The chain links TRBV5-8 to TRBJ2-5; D not resolved. V was clipped by 0 bases and J by 0 bases, with 9 bases between them. CDR3 length: 15 amino acids. CDR1 and CDR2 (germline): SGHTS, YDEGEE. CDR3 coding DNA: TGTGCCAGCAGCTTGGAAACCTGGGACCAAGAGACCCAGTACTTC. It is translated as CASSLETWDQETQYF.

This rearrangement joins TRBV2 to TRBJ2-4, with TRBD1 matching over 12 bases. Germline CDR1 SNHLY, CDR2 FYNNEI. This CDR3 spans 18 amino acids. V lost 5 bases, J lost 1 base, and 9 bases stayed unmatched. The CDR3 DNA sequence: TGTGCCAGCAGTCTCGTGGGGACAGGGGGCTTTGCCAAAAACATTCAGTACTTC. Amino acids: CASSLVGTGGFAKNIQYF.

V is TRBV5-1 and J is TRBJ2-7; tentatively, D is TRBD1 (6 bases). There are 15 residues in the CDR3. V was clipped by 0 bases and J by 8 bases, with 18 bases between them. Germline V gives CDR1 SGHRS, CDR2 YFSETQ. The CDR3 sequence: CASSLGQGIRYKQYF. Here the CDR3 DNA reads TGCGCCAGCAGCTTGGGGCAGGGGATTCGATACAAGCAGTACTTC.

This clonotype was detected only a few times. V usage is TRBV10-2 and J usage is TRBJ2-1; possible D gene TRBD1, 5 bases. The germline V gene encodes CDR1 WSHSY and CDR2 SAAADI. The V gene lost 3 bases and the J gene lost 4 bases, with 16 bases spanning the gap. This CDR3 spans 16 amino acids. CDR3 loop: CASSESGAARYNEQFF. The CDR3, as DNA: TGCGCCAGCAGTGAATCTGGGGCCGCTAGGTACAATGAGCAGTTCTTC.

There are a few counts of this clonotype. This chain links TRBV7-6 with TRBJ2-2; TRBD1 aligns across 7 bases. Looked up from germline, CDR1 is SGHVS and CDR2 is FNYEAQ. The V gene end was trimmed by 5 bases and the J gene end by 1 base; junction bases not matched to a gene: 10. CDR3 length: 17 residues. The CDR3 coding sequence is TGTGCCAGCAGCCCCCGGATCGGGACAGAGAACACCGGGGAGCTGTTTTTT. It yields the protein CASSPRIGTENTGELFF.

V and J are TRBV19 and TRBJ1-1; 7 bases fit TRBD1. The ends lost 3 bases at V and 8 bases at J; junction bases unmatched: 6. This CDR3 is 13 amino acids long. Germline V gene sequence: CDR1 LNHDA, CDR2 SQIVND (reference sequence). CDR3 sequence: CASSIPRTGEAFF. The CDR3 DNA reads TGTGCCAGTAGTATCCCTAGGACAGGAGAAGCTTTCTTT.

The chain has TRBV10-3 and TRBJ2-2; D call uncertain. The CDR3 sequence is 14 residues long. Trimming shortened V by 4 bases and J by 0 bases, and 6 bases separated the two germline ends. CDR1 is ENHRY and CDR2 is SYGVKD in the germline V gene. CDR3 in DNA: TGTGCCATCAGTGCCCGCTCGAACACCGGGGAGCTGTTTTTT. This codes for CAISARSNTGELFF.

In its sample, this clonotype was seen a few times. The gene calls are TRBV5-1 and TRBJ2-1; 9 bases align to TRBD2. This CDR3 has 16 residues. With V trimmed by 4 bases and J by 2 bases, 7 bases remained unmatched. Germline values: CDR1 SGHRS, CDR2 YFSETQ. DNA of the CDR3: TGCGCCAGCAGCCCCGCGGGACTAGCCACCTACAATGAGCAGTTCTTC. Protein sequence: CASSPAGLATYNEQFF.

The sample holds a few counts of this clonotype. V gene TRBV7-8 combines with J gene TRBJ2-2, with TRBD2 matching 11 bases. Germline V gives CDR1 SGHVS, CDR2 FQNEAQ. The V gene end was trimmed by 5 bases and the J gene end by 2 bases; junction bases not matched to a gene: 4. The CDR3 runs 16 residues. The CDR3 DNA sequence: TGTGCCAGCAGCAGAGGGACTAGCGGTAACACCGGGGAGCTGTTTTTT. This gives the protein CASSRGTSGNTGELFF.

V gene TRBV11-3 combines with J gene TRBJ1-1; D ambiguous. CDR1 SGHNT and CDR2 YENEEA come from the germline V gene. The CDR3 is made up of 12 amino acids. With 4 bases removed from V and 6 bases from J, the gap between germline ends came to 9 bases. In DNA form, the CDR3 reads TGTGCCAGCAGCTGGTGGGAGTCTGAAGCTTTCTTT. Translation: CASSWWESEAFF.

This clonotype was seen a few times. The chain links TRBV9 to TRBJ2-3; D gene unclear. V gave up 4 bases and J gave up 4 bases, with 13 bases separating them. The CDR3 is 14 amino acids. Germline V gene data show CDR1 as SGDLS and CDR2 as YYNGEE. CDR3 sequence (DNA): TGTGCCAGCAGCCCCCTCGGCTGGGCAGATACGCAGTATTTT. This encodes CASSPLGWADTQYF.

The gene calls are TRBV20-1 and TRBJ2-1, with a possible D match to TRBD1 (5 bases). Trimming cost V 4 bases and J 6 bases, with 13 bases left between them. The V gene's germline CDR1 is DFQATT and CDR2 SNEGSKA (reference sequence). This CDR3 spans 13 amino acids. CDR3 DNA: TGCAGTGCTATCCAACAGGTTCCCAATGAGCAGTTCTTC. Translated: CSAIQQVPNEQFF.